These T cell receptor beta chains were read from a single sample in a study of human T cells and chemical hapten exposure. In TCRdb, the RACE reads were re-called with MiXCR into one record per CDR3 protein. The sample contains around 110,000 distinct CDR3 sequences, 9% to 14% of which appear only once. The input for sequencing was whole blood, taken in connection with sensitization to the hapten diphenylcyclopropenone (DPC). These receptors were obtained from a woman aged 45-65 years with alopecia areata. Some clones in this sample may be carry-over from other donors' samples. CDR3s include the opening cysteine and the closing phenylalanine or tryptophan. D genes are given only for firm matches. Size is stated for part of the rows, as once, few or many counts, or as a class when the clone is expanded.

CDR3nt: TGTGCCAGCTTGGGGACAGGAAATGAAAAACTGTTTTTT
CDR3aa: CASLGTGNEKLFF
j_gene: TRBJ1-4
abundance: -
d_gene: TRBD1
v_gene: TRBV18

CDR3nt: TGTGCCAGCAGCCCATTTAACAGGGTCGGCGAGACCCAGTACTTC
CDR3aa: CASSPFNRVGETQYF
j_gene: TRBJ2-5
abundance: few
d_gene: -
v_gene: TRBV6-2/TRBV6-3

CDR3nt: TGCGCCAGCAGCTTGGACAGCGTCGATACCGGGGAGCTGTTTTTT
CDR3aa: CASSLDSVDTGELFF
j_gene: TRBJ2-2
abundance: -
d_gene: -
v_gene: TRBV5-1

CDR3nt: TGTGCCAGCAAACAAAGCGGAAGCTCCTACAATGAGCAGTTCTTC
CDR3aa: CASKQSGSSYNEQFF
j_gene: TRBJ2-1
abundance: many
d_gene: -
v_gene: TRBV6-2/TRBV6-3

CDR3nt: TGCGCCAGCAGCCAAGTGTGGGACGGTCGCAATGAGCAGTTCTTC
CDR3aa: CASSQVWDGRNEQFF
j_gene: TRBJ2-1
abundance: few
d_gene: -
v_gene: TRBV4-3

CDR3nt: TGTGCCAGCAGCAGGGGGCCGAATCAGCCCCAGCATTTT
CDR3aa: CASSRGPNQPQHF
j_gene: TRBJ1-5
abundance: many
d_gene: TRBD1
v_gene: TRBV5-5

CDR3nt: TGCGCCAGCAGCCGGGACAGTTTTAGCTCCTACGAGCAGTACTTC
CDR3aa: CASSRDSFSSYEQYF
j_gene: TRBJ2-7
abundance: -
d_gene: TRBD1
v_gene: TRBV4-3

CDR3nt: TGTGCCAGCAGCCTCAACGGGGGCAATCAGCCCCAGCATTTT
CDR3aa: CASSLNGGNQPQHF
j_gene: TRBJ1-5
abundance: -
d_gene: -
v_gene: TRBV7-9

CDR3nt: TGTGCCAGCAGTCCCATTGGGGTCTGGGTGTTCGAGCAGTACTTC
CDR3aa: CASSPIGVWVFEQYF
j_gene: TRBJ2-7
abundance: many
d_gene: -
v_gene: TRBV28

CDR3nt: TGTGCCAGCAGGCCCCGGGACTCCACAGATACGCAGTATTTT
CDR3aa: CASRPRDSTDTQYF
j_gene: TRBJ2-3
abundance: many
d_gene: -
v_gene: TRBV7-6

CDR3nt: TGTGCCAGCAGGCCACGACCGGCAGGGTCCTACAATGAGCAGTTCTTC
CDR3aa: CASRPRPAGSYNEQFF
j_gene: TRBJ2-1
abundance: many
d_gene: -
v_gene: TRBV6-2/TRBV6-3

CDR3nt: TGTGCCAGCAGCACCCGACAGGCCCTGAACACTGAAGCTTTCTTT
CDR3aa: CASSTRQALNTEAFF
j_gene: TRBJ1-1
abundance: few
d_gene: -
v_gene: TRBV5-5

CDR3nt: TGTGCCAGCAGTGAACCCGACGGGGGCGGGGGCAATGAGCAGTTCTTC
CDR3aa: CASSEPDGGGGNEQFF
j_gene: TRBJ2-1
abundance: few
d_gene: -
v_gene: TRBV2

CDR3nt: TGTGCCAGTAGTATGGAAGGAGGTGGGCCCCAGCATTTT
CDR3aa: CASSMEGGGPQHF
j_gene: TRBJ1-5
abundance: few
d_gene: -
v_gene: TRBV19

CDR3nt: TGTGCCAGCAGTCCTAGCGGGGGGGCCCATGAGCAGTTCTTC
CDR3aa: CASSPSGGAHEQFF
j_gene: TRBJ2-1
abundance: many
d_gene: TRBD2
v_gene: TRBV28

CDR3nt: TGTGCCAGCAGTGAAGGGCGACATCCAGAGACCCAGTACTTC
CDR3aa: CASSEGRHPETQYF
j_gene: TRBJ2-5
abundance: few
d_gene: -
v_gene: TRBV2

CDR3nt: TGCAGTGCTCCCCGGTTCGACAGGGGTAACTATGGCTACACCTTC
CDR3aa: CSAPRFDRGNYGYTF
j_gene: TRBJ1-2
abundance: -
d_gene: TRBD1
v_gene: TRBV20-1

CDR3nt: TGTGCCAGCTCACCGGACAGGGCGGCTGGCTACACCTTC
CDR3aa: CASSPDRAAGYTF
j_gene: TRBJ1-2
abundance: many
d_gene: TRBD1
v_gene: TRBV18

CDR3nt: TGTGCCAGCAGCTTAGTTCCCCGCGGGACAGGGGGCCCCCTCGGGGAGCTGTTTTTT
CDR3aa: CASSLVPRGTGGPLGELFF
j_gene: TRBJ2-2
abundance: many
d_gene: TRBD1
v_gene: TRBV11-2

CDR3nt: TGTGCCAGCAGCCCCGGACTAGCGGGAGGTCTTCAGTACTTC
CDR3aa: CASSPGLAGGLQYF
j_gene: TRBJ2-7
abundance: few
d_gene: TRBD2
v_gene: TRBV11-3

CDR3nt: TGTGCCAGCTCCCCGGGAAACCCCTACGAGCAGTACTTC
CDR3aa: CASSPGNPYEQYF
j_gene: TRBJ2-7
abundance: few
d_gene: -
v_gene: TRBV28

CDR3nt: TGTGCCAGCAGCTTAGGTCCGGGGCTGGAGAACAATGAGCAGTTCTTC
CDR3aa: CASSLGPGLENNEQFF
j_gene: TRBJ2-1
abundance: few
d_gene: -
v_gene: TRBV7-9

CDR3nt: TGTGCCAGCAGCCCCCGGGGGAGCGGGGCCCTCGAGCAGTACTTC
CDR3aa: CASSPRGSGALEQYF
j_gene: TRBJ2-7
abundance: many
d_gene: TRBD2
v_gene: TRBV9

CDR3nt: TGTGCCAGCTCACCATCCGGGACAACTGAAGCTTTCTTT
CDR3aa: CASSPSGTTEAFF
j_gene: TRBJ1-1
abundance: few
d_gene: -
v_gene: TRBV18

CDR3nt: TGTGCCAGTAGTGGCGGGACACCTTCCACAGATACGCAGTATTTT
CDR3aa: CASSGGTPSTDTQYF
j_gene: TRBJ2-3
abundance: -
d_gene: -
v_gene: TRBV19

CDR3nt: TGCAGCGTTGTTACCAGGGGAAGGACCGGGGAGCTGTTTTTT
CDR3aa: CSVVTRGRTGELFF
j_gene: TRBJ2-2
abundance: -
d_gene: -
v_gene: TRBV29-1

CDR3nt: TGTGCCAGCAGTTTGCTAGCGGGAGCAGGCGAGCAGTACTTC
CDR3aa: CASSLLAGAGEQYF
j_gene: TRBJ2-7
abundance: many
d_gene: TRBD2
v_gene: TRBV12-3/TRBV12-4

CDR3nt: TGTGCCAGCACGGAGCGAGGACAGGTAGCCAAAAACATTCAGTACTTC
CDR3aa: CASTERGQVAKNIQYF
j_gene: TRBJ2-4
abundance: -
d_gene: TRBD1
v_gene: TRBV2

CDR3nt: TGCAGCATCCTCGGCGGGGGGGCCAGAAATGAGCAGTTCTTC
CDR3aa: CSILGGGARNEQFF
j_gene: TRBJ2-1
abundance: many
d_gene: TRBD2
v_gene: TRBV29-1

CDR3nt: TGTGCCAGCAGTTTCTCTGCCGGGACAGCCACAGATACGCAGTATTTT
CDR3aa: CASSFSAGTATDTQYF
j_gene: TRBJ2-3
abundance: -
d_gene: TRBD1
v_gene: TRBV28

CDR3nt: TGTGCCAGCAGCCCCAATACCGGCCTACTGGAGGGCGCGGGTGACTTT
CDR3aa: CASSPNTGLLEGAGDF
j_gene: TRBJ1-1
abundance: few
d_gene: -
v_gene: TRBV7-2

CDR3nt: TGTGCCAGCAGCGCAGGAGCCTTTAGCAATCAGCCCCAGCATTTT
CDR3aa: CASSAGAFSNQPQHF
j_gene: TRBJ1-5
abundance: many
d_gene: -
v_gene: TRBV28

CDR3nt: TGTGCCAGCAGCTTATCCTGGGTACCCGGGGAGCTGTTTTTT
CDR3aa: CASSLSWVPGELFF
j_gene: TRBJ2-2
abundance: many
d_gene: -
v_gene: TRBV7-2

CDR3nt: TGTGCCAGCAGCCAAGTCCCGGGCTGGACCGGGGAGCTGTTTTTT
CDR3aa: CASSQVPGWTGELFF
j_gene: TRBJ2-2
abundance: few
d_gene: -
v_gene: TRBV14

CDR3nt: TGTGCCAGCAGCTTAGCGAAGGGCGGCAATCAGCCCCAGCATTTT
CDR3aa: CASSLAKGGNQPQHF
j_gene: TRBJ1-5
abundance: many
d_gene: -
v_gene: TRBV7-9

CDR3nt: TGTGCCAGCAGTTATGGGGAGAGCATGAACACTGAAGCTTTCTTT
CDR3aa: CASSYGESMNTEAFF
j_gene: TRBJ1-1
abundance: few
d_gene: -
v_gene: TRBV6-2/TRBV6-3